These 4 T cell receptor beta chains were all obtained from the same sample, sequenced in a study of cytomegalovirus exposure and HLA in healthy donors. The PCR ran on 60 Vbeta and 13 Jbeta primers. TCRdb keeps only in-frame clones here, not all; method: immunoSEQ multiplex PCR. The table includes about 190,000 clones, more than 70% detected once. The sample was PBMCs. These receptors were obtained from a middle-aged man in good health and CMV-seropositive.

The chain joins TRBV7-3 to TRBJ2-1; 11 nucleotides agree with TRBD2. Germline loops: CDR1 SGHTA, CDR2 FQGTGA. CDR3 length equals 17 residues. The V segment lost 1 base and the J segment 5 bases; nucleotides outside the gene matches: 7. CDR3 sequence: CASSLMATSGVHNEQFF. The CDR3 coding sequence is TGTGCCAGCAGCTTAATGGCGACTAGCGGGGTACACAATGAGCAGTTCTTC.

As concerns this clone: This same CDR3 is encoded by further DNA sequences in the sample. The rearrangement joins TRBV30 to TRBJ2-7, with D uncertain. There are 11 residues in the CDR3. CDR1 is GTSNPN and CDR2 is SVGIG in the germline V gene (reference sequence). Trimming shortened V by 4 bases and J by 1 base, and 5 bases separated the two germline ends. CDR3 sequence (DNA): TGTGCCTGGACTAGTTCCTACGAGCAGTACTTC. Translated: CAWTSSYEQYF.

The chain carries TRBV9 and TRBJ2-1; 7 bases are shared with TRBD2. Germline CDR1 is SGDLS and CDR2 is YYNGEE. This CDR3 spans 14 amino acids. Losses at the gene ends were 3 bases for V and 6 bases for J; bases not matched to a gene: 6. The CDR3 DNA follows: TGTGCCAGCAGCGCGGGGAGGGAGTCCAATGAGCAGTTCTTC. Its protein is CASSAGRESNEQFF.

The gene calls are TRBV6-1 and TRBJ1-1; D is perhaps TRBD1 (6 bases). Germline V gene lookup returns CDR1 MNHNS and CDR2 SASEGT. The CDR3 is made up of 15 amino acids. Trimming removed 5 bases at V and 11 bases at J, with 24 bases between. CDR3 DNA: TGTGCCAGCAGTTCAACAGGGTTGGGTCCTGCGGATGCTTTCTTT. Translation gives CASSSTGLGPADAFF.